These 8 T cell receptor beta chains originate from one sample sequenced in a study of T cell clonality in common variable immunodeficiency. Here immunoSEQ multiplex PCR was the method, and the copy in TCRdb shows in-frame clones only, minus some. Listed for the sample are approximately 52,000 clones, none seen a single time. Sample: peripheral blood mononuclear cells. These receptors all stem from a person aged 18 to 75 in good health.

This clone was seen at least ten times. The read halts 3 residues ahead of the CDR3 end, with the missing end drawn from the germline J gene. This chain joins TRBV4-1 and TRBJ2-1; TRBD1 matches at 9 bases. J gave up 4 bases and V 2 bases, and 6 bases lay outside the gene matches. The CDR3 length is 16 residues. Germline CDR1 reads MGHRA; CDR2 reads YSYEKL. CDR3 DNA, as far as it was read: TGCGCCAGCAGCCAACGACAGGGGGACCCATACAATGAG. Amino acids: CASSQRQGDPYNE. Given in full, the CDR3 is CASSQRQGDPYNEQFF.

The CDR3 sequence is CASSIPGGSSYDYTF. Partial CDR3 DNA: TGTGCCAGTAGTATCCCAGGGGGAAGCTCCTACGAC. This rearrangement joins TRBV19 to TRBJ1-2, with 7 bases that match TRBD1. The CDR3 end falls 3 residues outside the read, so it is completed with the germline J gene. CDR3 length: 15 residues. Per germline, CDR1 LNHDA and CDR2 SQIVND (reference sequence).

This clone came up many times. From the germline J gene comes the end of the CDR3, since the read stops 3 residues before it. The chain employs TRBV20-1 and TRBJ2-2; the match to TRBD2 covers 7 bases. The V gene end was trimmed by 6 bases and the J gene end by 6 bases; junction bases not matched to a gene: 13. The CDR3 totals 15 residues. Germline lookup yields CDR1 DFQATT and CDR2 SNEGSKA (reference sequence). Partial CDR3 DNA: TGCAGTGCGCGGGGAGGGAGGGCCTCCGCCGGGGAG. Amino acid sequence: CSARGGRASAGE. The full CDR3 protein is CSARGGRASAGELFF.

This clone was recorded many times. The read finishes 3 residues shy of the CDR3 end, and the germline J gene is used to complete it. The J gene is TRBJ1-1, the V gene TRBV20-1; unclear D gene. This CDR3 is 16 amino acids long. Trimming took 2 bases from V and 0 from J, leaving 16 bases between them. CDR1 and CDR2 (germline): DFQATT, SNEGSKA (reference sequence). The sequenced CDR3 bases are TGCAGTGCTAGAAAAGGAGGGCCTTTCATGAACACTGAA. Translation: CSARKGGPFMNTE. In full, the CDR3 is CSARKGGPFMNTEAFF.

Of note for this clone: Read data end 3 residues before the CDR3 end; the end is taken from the germline J gene. The sample carries other DNA sequences with the same CDR3. This chain joins TRBV7-2 and TRBJ1-3, with TRBD1 as a possible D gene (6 bases). From germline, CDR1 is SGHTA and CDR2 FQGNSA. This CDR3 region has 17 residues. V lost 0 bases and J lost 4, with 16 bases in between. CDR3 DNA (partial): TGTGCCAGCAGCTTAGCCGGGCTACAGGGAGGCGGAAACACC. It translates to CASSLAGLQGGGNT. The entire CDR3 sequence reads CASSLAGLQGGGNTIYF.

This clone was observed at least ten times. The DNA ends 3 residues before the CDR3 does, and the rest of the CDR3 is filled in from the germline J gene. This rearrangement joins TRBV18 to TRBJ1-3; D may be TRBD1 (5 bases). The V gene lost 2 bases and the J gene lost 2 bases, with 10 bases spanning the gap. Germline V lookup: CDR1 KGHSH, CDR2 LQKENI. The CDR3 length is 15 residues. CDR3 DNA (partial): TGTGCCAGCTCACCAGTCGGGGGAACTGGAAACACC. As protein: CASSPVGGTGNT. The CDR3 in full is CASSPVGGTGNTIYF.

This clone was recorded many times. The CDR3 is CASSEGTAYYNEQFF. The CDR3 bases that were read are TGCGCCAGCAGTGAGGGGACAGCCTACTACAATGAG. The V call is TRBV10-1, the J call TRBJ2-1; 7 bases agree with TRBD1. Sequencing ends 3 residues short of the CDR3 end; the germline J gene provides the rest. Trimming cost V 2 bases and J 3 bases; bases outside gene matches: 4. The CDR3 is made up of 15 amino acids. CDR1 WNHNN and CDR2 SYGVQD come from the germline V gene (reference sequence).

Ten or more counts support this clone. The read terminates 3 residues before the CDR3 end, so the remaining end is supplied by the germline J gene. The V and J genes are TRBV7-9 and TRBJ2-3, with 9 bases matching TRBD2. Germline CDR1 and CDR2: SEHNR and FQNEAQ (reference sequence). V was pared by 5 bases and J by 8 bases, with 8 bases of the junction left unmatched. This CDR3 region has 14 residues. The DNA read from the CDR3 is TGTGCCAGCAGCCCCAGCGGGAGGCCGGGTACG. It is translated as CASSPSGRPGT. The CDR3 as a whole reads CASSPSGRPGTQYF.